This TCR beta chain was recorded in a study of radiation and T cells in renal cell carcinoma. Study results and caveats: From baseline, blood top tumor clonotypes peaked at 2 weeks post-radiation.

Specified time point: blood 4 weeks post-SBRT, at nephrectomy. This sample's treatment: 15 Gy SBRT to primary tumor, nephrectomy 4 weeks later. Nephrectomy followed 15 Gy stereotactic body radiation by 4 weeks. Blood was sampled at baseline, 2 weeks and 4 weeks after SBRT. The tumor was a clear cell renal cell carcinoma. The CDR3 is made up of 14 amino acids. Per germline, CDR1 SGHDN and CDR2 FVKESK. The V and J ends lost 2 bases and 2 bases respectively, with 8 bases between them. For this clone: The antigen remains unidentified.

Only in-frame clones appear in the TCRdb table, and some are missing; sequencing was by immunoSEQ multiplex PCR. The table shows about 77,000 clones, with around 78% occurring only once. This receptor was identified in a woman aged 60-75 years with renal cell carcinoma. The rearrangement links TRBV14 to TRBJ2-3; TRBD2 might be the D (6 bases). The sequencing here drew on blood, taken from a patient whose treatment included radiotherapy and nephrectomy. CDR3 DNA sequence: TGTGCCAGCAGCCAACGGGACTTCACAGATACGCAGTATTTT. It encodes CASSQRDFTDTQYF.